The next 7 T cell receptor beta chains were all read from a single sample in a study of CD8+ T cells in alopecia areata. The authors extracted RNA and reverse transcribed it into cDNA as the sequencing template. TCRdb keeps only in-frame clones here, not all; method: immunoSEQ multiplex PCR. The data show about 180,000 clones, about 60% seen once. The specimen comprised CD4+ T cells sorted from blood, sampled at week 0. Receptors originate from a human donor with alopecia areata.

This clone was recorded a few times. The chain recombines TRBV7-3 with TRBJ2-1; 11 nucleotides agree with TRBD1. Per the germline V gene, CDR1 is SGHTA and CDR2 is FQGTGA. Trimming cost V 4 bases and J 6 bases; bases outside gene matches: 5. The CDR3 is 15 amino acids. The CDR3 bases are TGTGCCAGCAGCTCGGACAGGGGGCAAGGCAATGAGCAGTTCTTC. Protein sequence: CASSSDRGQGNEQFF.

The chain is built from TRBV20-1 and TRBJ1-2, with no clear D. Germline V gene lookup returns CDR1 DFQATT and CDR2 SNEGSKA (reference sequence). Trimming stripped 5 bases from V and 6 bases from J, with 10 bases between. CDR3 length: 11 residues. This chain's CDR3 is CSAPAVDGYTF. CDR3 coding DNA: TGCAGTGCTCCGGCGGTCGATGGCTACACCTTC.

This chain links TRBV4-1 with TRBJ1-5, with TRBD1 matching over 8 bases. Germline values: CDR1 MGHRA, CDR2 YSYEKL. There are 17 residues in the CDR3. The junction had 12 bases not matched to a gene; V was cut back by 1 base and J by 7 bases. The chain's CDR3 is CASSQGWTGLDRQPQHF. Written as DNA, the CDR3 is TGCGCCAGCAGCCAAGGGTGGACAGGGTTGGATAGGCAGCCCCAGCATTTT.

V usage is TRBV30 and J usage is TRBJ1-1; D uncertain. The CDR3 runs to 15 residues. The germline V gene encodes CDR1 GTSNPN and CDR2 SVGIG (reference sequence). Between the trimmed V and J ends, which lost 4 bases and 0 bases, there was a span of 15 bases. CDR3 protein: CAWKRLGRMNTEAFF. The DNA for the CDR3 is TGTGCCTGGAAACGGCTGGGAAGGATGAACACTGAAGCTTTCTTT.

This clone has a handful of counts. This chain joins TRBV4-1 and TRBJ1-6; 10 nucleotides line up with TRBD1. V was pared by 1 base and J by 5 bases, with 11 bases of the junction left unmatched. CDR3 size: 19 residues. CDR1 and CDR2 (germline): MGHRA, YSYEKL. The CDR3 nucleotides read TGCGCCAGCAGCCAAGTCCGGGACAGGGGCGTCCCAAATAATTCACCCCTCCACTTT. It yields the protein CASSQVRDRGVPNNSPLHF.

This clone was seen a few times. The rearrangement links TRBV27 to TRBJ2-3, with TRBD1 matching 8 bases. Germline V gene sequence: CDR1 MNHEY, CDR2 SMNVEV (reference sequence). Germline trimming cut 6 bases from V and 5 bases from J; bases unmatched to any gene: 10. The length of the CDR3 is 15 residues. The CDR3 sequence: CASSRRQGKGDTQYF. CDR3 nucleotides: TGTGCCAGCAGCCGTAGACAGGGGAAGGGAGATACGCAGTATTTT.

This chain joins TRBV6-1 and TRBJ2-3; D remains unclear. Germline V gene data show CDR1 as MNHNS and CDR2 as SASEGT. This CDR3 has 14 residues. Between the trimmed V and J ends, which lost 6 bases and 6 bases, there was a span of 16 bases. CDR3 region: CASSAPPFLDTQYF. The CDR3 nucleotides are TGTGCCAGCAGCGCGCCCCCTTTCTTGGATACGCAGTATTTT.